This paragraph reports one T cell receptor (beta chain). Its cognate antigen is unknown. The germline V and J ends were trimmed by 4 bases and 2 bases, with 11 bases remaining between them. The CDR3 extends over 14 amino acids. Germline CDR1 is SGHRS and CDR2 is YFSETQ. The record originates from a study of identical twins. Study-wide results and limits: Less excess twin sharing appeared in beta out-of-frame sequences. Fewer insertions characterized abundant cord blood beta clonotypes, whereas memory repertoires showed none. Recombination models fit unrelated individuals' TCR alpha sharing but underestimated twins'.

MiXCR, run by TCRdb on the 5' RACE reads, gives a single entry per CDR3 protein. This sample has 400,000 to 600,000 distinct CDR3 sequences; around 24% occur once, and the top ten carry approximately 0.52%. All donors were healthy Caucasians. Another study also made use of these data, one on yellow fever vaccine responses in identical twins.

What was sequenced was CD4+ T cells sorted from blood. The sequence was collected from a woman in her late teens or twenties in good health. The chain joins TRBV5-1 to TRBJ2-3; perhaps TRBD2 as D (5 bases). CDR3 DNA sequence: TGCGCCAGCAGCCCCCCCGGGAACACAGATACGCAGTATTTT. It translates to CASSPPGNTDTQYF.